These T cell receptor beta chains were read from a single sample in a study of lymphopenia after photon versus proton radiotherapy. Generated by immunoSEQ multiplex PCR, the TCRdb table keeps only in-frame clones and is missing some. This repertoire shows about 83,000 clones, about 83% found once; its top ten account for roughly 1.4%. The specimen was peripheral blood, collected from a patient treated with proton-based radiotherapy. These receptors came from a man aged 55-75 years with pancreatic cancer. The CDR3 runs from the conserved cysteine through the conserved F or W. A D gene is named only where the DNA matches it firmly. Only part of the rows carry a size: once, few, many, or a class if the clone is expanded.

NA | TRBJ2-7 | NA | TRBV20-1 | TGCAGTGCTAGAGAGACAGTGCAGCAGTACTTC | CSARETVQQYF
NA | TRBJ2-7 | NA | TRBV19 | TGTGCCAGTAGATCGGGCAGGGCCCACGAGCAGTACTTC | CASRSGRAHEQYF
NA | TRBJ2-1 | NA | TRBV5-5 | TGTGCCAGCAGCCACGCCCCGGACAATGAGCAGTTCTTC | CASSHAPDNEQFF
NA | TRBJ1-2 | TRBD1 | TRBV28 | TGTGCCAGCAGTTTGCCACAGGGGAGTTCGGGGGGCTACACCTTC | CASSLPQGSSGGYTF
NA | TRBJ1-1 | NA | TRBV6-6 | TGTGCCAGCAGTTTACCGGGACATGCGATTGAAGCTTTCTTT | CASSLPGHAIEAFF
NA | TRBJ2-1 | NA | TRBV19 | TGTGCCAGTAGTATCCCAGGGGCCTACAATGAGCAGTTCTTC | CASSIPGAYNEQFF
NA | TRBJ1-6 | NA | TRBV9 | TGTGCCAGCAGCTTACGAGACGGGAATTCACCCCTCCACTTT | CASSLRDGNSPLHF
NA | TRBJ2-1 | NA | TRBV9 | TGTGCCAGCAGCGTTGATAGTTCTGCTGAGCAGTTCTTC | CASSVDSSAEQFF
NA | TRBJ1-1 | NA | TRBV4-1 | TGCGCCAGCAGCCAAGATGTGGGGGTGCGAGCTTTCTTT | CASSQDVGVRAFF
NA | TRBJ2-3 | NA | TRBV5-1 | TGCGCCAGCAGCTCCCTAGGGACTAGCACAGATACGCAGTATTTT | CASSSLGTSTDTQYF
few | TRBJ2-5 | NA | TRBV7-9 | TGTGCCAGCAGCTTGATTGGACAGCAAGAGACCCAGTACTTC | CASSLIGQQETQYF
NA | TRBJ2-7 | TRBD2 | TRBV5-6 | TGTGCCAGCAAGGTCATGTGGGAGGGATCCTACGAGCAGTACTTC | CASKVMWEGSYEQYF
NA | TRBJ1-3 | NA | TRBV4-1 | TGCGCCAGCAGCCAAGAGTCGCAAGGGTCCGGAAACACCATATATTTT | CASSQESQGSGNTIYF
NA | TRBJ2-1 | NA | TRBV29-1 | TGCAGCGTTGAGGAGGCGGGTGAGCAGTTCTTC | CSVEEAGEQFF
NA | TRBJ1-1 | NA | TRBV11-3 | TGTGCCAGCAGCTTAGCACCTATCTTAGGGGGGGATGGTGAAGCTTTCTTT | CASSLAPILGGDGEAFF
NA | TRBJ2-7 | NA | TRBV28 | TGTGCCAGCAGTTTAGGTTTCGGGCAGGGCACCTACGAGCAGTACTTC | CASSLGFGQGTYEQYF
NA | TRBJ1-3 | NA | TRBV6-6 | TGTGCCAGCAGACAGGGCCTGGGAAACACCATATATTTT | CASRQGLGNTIYF
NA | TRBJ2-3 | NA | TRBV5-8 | TGTGCCAGCAGCTTGGCGTTCAAACACTCCACAGATACGCAGTATTTT | CASSLAFKHSTDTQYF
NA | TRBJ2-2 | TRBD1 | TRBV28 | TGTGCCAGCAGTTCACGGACAGGGGGGACAGGCGGGGAGCTGTTTTTT | CASSSRTGGTGGELFF
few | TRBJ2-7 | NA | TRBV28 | TGTGCCAGCAGTTTAGGGATAGGGGACCAAAGCTTC | CASSLGIGDQSF
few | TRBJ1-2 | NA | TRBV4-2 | TGTGCCAGCAGCCAAGTAAACCAGGCCAACGATGGCTACACCTTC | CASSQVNQANDGYTF
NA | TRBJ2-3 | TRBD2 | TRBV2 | TGTGCCAGCTGTAGAGCGGGAGCTGGCACAGATACGCAGTATTTT | CASCRAGAGTDTQYF
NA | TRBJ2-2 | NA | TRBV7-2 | TGTGCCAGCAGCCTCACGGTCACCGGGGAGCTGTTTTTT | CASSLTVTGELFF
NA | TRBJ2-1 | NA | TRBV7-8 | TGTGCCAGCAGCTTAGTCCTAGCGAATGAGCAGTTCTTC | CASSLVLANEQFF
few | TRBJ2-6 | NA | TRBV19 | TGTGCCAGTAGTGACCCCCCGGGAGTCTCTGGGGCCAACGTCCTGACTTTC | CASSDPPGVSGANVLTF
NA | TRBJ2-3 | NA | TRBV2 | TGTGCCAGTGGGGGGTTCTTGGAAACAAATACGCAGTATTTT | CASGGFLETNTQYF
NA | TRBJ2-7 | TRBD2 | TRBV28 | TGTGCCAGCAGTTCCAAGACTAGCGGGATCGGCGAGCAGTACTTC | CASSSKTSGIGEQYF
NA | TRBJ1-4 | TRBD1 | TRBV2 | TGTGCCAGCAGTGCCCAAACGACAGGGCTGGCGCAAAAACTGTTTTTT | CASSAQTTGLAQKLFF
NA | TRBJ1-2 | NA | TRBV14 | TGTGCCAGCAGCCTTATGAATTCTGGTGGCTACACCTTC | CASSLMNSGGYTF
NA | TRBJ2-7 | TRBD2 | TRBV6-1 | TGTGCCAGCAGCAACGCGGGAGGGCCATTTTACGAGCAGTACTTC | CASSNAGGPFYEQYF
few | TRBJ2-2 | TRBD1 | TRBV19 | TGTGCCAGTAGTCGGCGGGACAGGGGCACCGGGGAGCTGTTTTTT | CASSRRDRGTGELFF
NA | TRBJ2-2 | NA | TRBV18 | TGTGCCAGCTCGGTTCAGATCACCGGGGAGCTGTTTTTT | CASSVQITGELFF
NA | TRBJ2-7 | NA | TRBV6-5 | TGTGCCAGCAGTGAATTTATAGGCACCTACGAGCAGTACTTC | CASSEFIGTYEQYF
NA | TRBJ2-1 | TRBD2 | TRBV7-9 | TGTGCCAGCAGCCCCGGGGCTAGCGGGAGGTGGAGGCAGTTCTTC | CASSPGASGRWRQFF
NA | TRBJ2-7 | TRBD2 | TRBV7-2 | TGTGCCAGCAGAATTAGCGGGAGGGCGGGGGAGCAGTACTTC | CASRISGRAGEQYF
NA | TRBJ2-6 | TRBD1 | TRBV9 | TGTGCCAGCAGCGTTCGGACAGGGACCTCTGGGGCCAACGTCCTGACTTTC | CASSVRTGTSGANVLTF
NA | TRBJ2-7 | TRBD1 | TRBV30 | TGTGCCTGCTTGGGACAGAGGGACGAGCAGTACTTC | CACLGQRDEQYF
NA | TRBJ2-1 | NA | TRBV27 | TGTGCCAGCAGTTTGTCCCAGGAGAGGCGGAATGAGCAGTTCTTC | CASSLSQERRNEQFF
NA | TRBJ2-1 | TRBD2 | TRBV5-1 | TGCGCCAGCAGCCTTAGCGGGAGCTCAAACAATGAGCAGTTCTTC | CASSLSGSSNNEQFF
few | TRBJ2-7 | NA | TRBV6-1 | TGTGCCAGCGGGGCGGACTACGAGCAGTACTTC | CASGADYEQYF
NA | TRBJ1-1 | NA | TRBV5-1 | TGCGCCAGCAGCTTCAAAGGACACTACGAGGGCACTGAAGCTTTCTTT | CASSFKGHYEGTEAFF
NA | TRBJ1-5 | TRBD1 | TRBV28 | TGTGCCAGCAGTCCCGGAGGTATGGCAGGGGGGCGTCAGCCCCAGCATTTT | CASSPGGMAGGRQPQHF
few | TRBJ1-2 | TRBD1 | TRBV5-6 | TGTGCCAGCAGCTTTGGGACAGGGGTAGTAGACACCTTC | CASSFGTGVVDTF
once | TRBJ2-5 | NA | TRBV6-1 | TGTGCCAGCAGTCCCTCGCTAGAGACCCAGTACTTC | CASSPSLETQYF
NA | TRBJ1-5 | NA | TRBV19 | TGTGCCAGTAGTTGGGACGGTAATCAGCCCCAGCATTTT | CASSWDGNQPQHF
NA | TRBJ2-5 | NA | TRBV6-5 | TGTGCCAGCAGTTACGACTTGCAAGAGACCCAGTACTTC | CASSYDLQETQYF
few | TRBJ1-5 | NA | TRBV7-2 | TGTGCCAGCAGCTTATCAAGGGCGAGCAATCAGCCCCAGCATTTT | CASSLSRASNQPQHF
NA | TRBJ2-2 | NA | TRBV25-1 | TGTGCCAGCAGTGCAAACAGGGATAGAGACACCGGGGAGCTGTTTTTT | CASSANRDRDTGELFF
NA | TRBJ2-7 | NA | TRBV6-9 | TGTGCCAGCAGTCCCCTAGGGAACTACGAGCAGTACTTC | CASSPLGNYEQYF
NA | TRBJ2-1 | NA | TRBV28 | TGTGCCAGCATTGGGGGAGTGATCCACAATGAGCAGTTCTTC | CASIGGVIHNEQFF
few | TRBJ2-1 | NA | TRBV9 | TGTGCCAGCAGCGCCAGTTGGGGTAGCTCCTACAATGAGCAGTTCTTC | CASSASWGSSYNEQFF
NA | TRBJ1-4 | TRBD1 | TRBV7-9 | TGTGCCAGCAGCTCCAAGGGACAGGGAGGTGAAAAACTGTTTTTT | CASSSKGQGGEKLFF
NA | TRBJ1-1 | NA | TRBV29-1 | TGCAGCGTTTTCAGGGCTTCTGAAGCTTTCTTT | CSVFRASEAFF
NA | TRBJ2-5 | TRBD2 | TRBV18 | TGTGCCAGCTCACCGGGACTAACCGAGACCCAGTACTTC | CASSPGLTETQYF
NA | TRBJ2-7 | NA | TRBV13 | TGTGCCAGCAGCTTAGGCTCCTCATCCTCCTACGAGCAGTACTTC | CASSLGSSSSYEQYF
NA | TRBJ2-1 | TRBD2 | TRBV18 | TGTGCCAGCTCACCCGGGACTAGCGGTAGGAATGAGCAGTTCTTC | CASSPGTSGRNEQFF
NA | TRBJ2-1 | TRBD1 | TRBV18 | TGTGCCAGCTCACCGCCGGGACAGGGGGGAAATGAGCAGTTCTTC | CASSPPGQGGNEQFF